Here is one TCR beta chain with its context. As yet, its antigen is unknown. This sample was taken from a study of shared clonotypes between healthy human individuals. Overall study findings and caveats: Tissues were not sampled, only blood, and their repertoires likely differ.

Germline V CDR1 and CDR2: GTSNPN, SVGIG (reference sequence). Trimming pared 4 bases from V and 3 bases from J, leaving 10 bases between. This CDR3 is built from 12 residues. The sequenced material, unsorted PBMC DNA, was run on ten immunoSEQ deep assay plates. Repertoires were generated with immunoSEQ multiplex PCR, while TCRdb's copy carries only in-frame clones and drops some. The sample includes 450,000 to 500,000 clones, 79% of them seen just once. The sequence was obtained from a woman in her 40s in good health. Some clones in this sample may be carry-over from other donors' samples. The rearrangement links TRBV30 to TRBJ2-7; a possible D gene is TRBD1 (6 bases). Input material: PBMCs. The DNA for the CDR3 is TGTGCCTGGAACGCAGGGGACTACGAGCAGTACTTC. Protein: CAWNAGDYEQYF.